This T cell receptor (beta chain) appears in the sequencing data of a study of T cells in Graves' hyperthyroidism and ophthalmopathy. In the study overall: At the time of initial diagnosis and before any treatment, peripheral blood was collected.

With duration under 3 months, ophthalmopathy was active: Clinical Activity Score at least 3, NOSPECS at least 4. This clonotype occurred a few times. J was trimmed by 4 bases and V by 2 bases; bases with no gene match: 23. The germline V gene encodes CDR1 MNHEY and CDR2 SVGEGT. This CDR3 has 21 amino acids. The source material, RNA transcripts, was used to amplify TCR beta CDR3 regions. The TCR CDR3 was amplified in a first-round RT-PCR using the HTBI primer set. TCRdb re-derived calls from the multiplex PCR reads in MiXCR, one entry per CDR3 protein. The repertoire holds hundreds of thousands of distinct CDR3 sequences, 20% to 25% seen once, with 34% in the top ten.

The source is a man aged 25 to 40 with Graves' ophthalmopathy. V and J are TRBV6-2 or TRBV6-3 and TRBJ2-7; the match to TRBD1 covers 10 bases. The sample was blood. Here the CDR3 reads CASSYRAGTGEIGGSWYEQYF. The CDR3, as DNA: TGTGCCAGCAGTTACCGCGCCGGGACAGGGGAGATCGGCGGGAGTTGGTACGAGCAGTACTTC.